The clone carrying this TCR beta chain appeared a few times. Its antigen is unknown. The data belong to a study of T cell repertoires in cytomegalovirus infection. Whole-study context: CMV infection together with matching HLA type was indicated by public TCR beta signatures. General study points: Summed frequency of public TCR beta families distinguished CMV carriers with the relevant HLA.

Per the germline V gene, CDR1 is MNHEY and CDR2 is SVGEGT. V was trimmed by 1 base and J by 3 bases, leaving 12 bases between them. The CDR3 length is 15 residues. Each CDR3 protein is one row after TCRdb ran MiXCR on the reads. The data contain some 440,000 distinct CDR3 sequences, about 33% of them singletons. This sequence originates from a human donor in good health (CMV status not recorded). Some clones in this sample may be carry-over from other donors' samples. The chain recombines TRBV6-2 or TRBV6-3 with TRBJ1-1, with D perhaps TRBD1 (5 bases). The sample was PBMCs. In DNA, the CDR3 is TGTGCCAGCAGTTACTGGTCAGCGGGGGACACTGAAGCTTTCTTT. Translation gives CASSYWSAGDTEAFF.